One sample yielded the 9 T cell receptor beta chains listed below, sequenced in a study of cytomegalovirus exposure and HLA in healthy donors. The PCR employed 60 Vbeta primers together with 13 Jbeta primers. Produced via immunoSEQ multiplex PCR; TCRdb's table is partial and in-frame only. The sample holds more than 95,000 clones, 10% to 15% seen once. The specimen sequenced was PBMCs. The origin of the receptors is a man aged 35 to 55 in good health and CMV-seropositive.

This clone has just a few counts. The gene calls are TRBV2 and TRBJ1-2; no reliable D call. The CDR3 sequence is 15 residues long. Deletions cut 3 bases from V and 4 bases from J, with 15 bases between. Germline CDR1 is SNHLY and CDR2 is FYNNEI. The CDR3 loop is CASSERPAAFYGYTF. The CDR3 DNA reads TGTGCCAGCAGTGAGAGGCCAGCGGCATTCTATGGCTACACCTTC.

The chain is built from TRBV19 and TRBJ2-1; 9 nucleotides align to TRBD2. CDR1 LNHDA and CDR2 SQIVND come from the germline V gene (reference sequence). The CDR3 is 15 residues long. Trimming took 7 bases from V and 6 from J; bases not matched to a gene: 10. The chain's CDR3 is CASNTIAGVLNEQFF. The CDR3 DNA reads TGTGCCAGTAATACAATAGCGGGAGTACTCAATGAGCAGTTCTTC.

This clone was observed a few times. The V gene is TRBV19, the J gene TRBJ1-5, with D maybe TRBD1 (5 bases). V was pared by 3 bases and J by 5 bases, with 8 bases between. This CDR3 has 13 amino acids. Germline V gives CDR1 LNHDA, CDR2 SQIVND (reference sequence). The CDR3 sequence: CASSMGRDQPQHF. CDR3 DNA sequence: TGTGCCAGTAGTATGGGCAGGGATCAGCCCCAGCATTTT.

This chain links TRBV6-6 with TRBJ1-2, with TRBD1 identical over 9 bases. Trimming at V came to 4 bases and at J to 6 bases, leaving 3 bases not matched to a gene. Germline CDR1 MNHNY, CDR2 SVGAGI (reference sequence). CDR3 length: 13 amino acids. The CDR3 reads CASSLGQGNGYTF. DNA of the CDR3: TGTGCCAGCAGTTTGGGACAGGGCAATGGCTACACCTTC.

The chain is built from TRBV6-6 and TRBJ2-7; 12 nucleotides agree with TRBD1. This CDR3 comprises 14 residues. The V segment lost 6 bases and the J segment 6 bases; nucleotides outside the gene matches: 6. Germline CDR1 reads MNHNY; CDR2 reads SVGAGI (reference sequence). CDR3 residues: CASRPGQGASEQYF. The DNA of the CDR3 is TGTGCCAGCAGGCCGGGACAGGGGGCGTCCGAGCAGTACTTC.

This clone showed up just a few times. The chain recombines TRBV5-4 with TRBJ2-7; 7 bases are a match to TRBD2. Germline values: CDR1 SGHNT, CDR2 YYREEE (reference sequence). This CDR3 is built from 13 residues. V lost 2 bases, J lost 5 bases, and 4 bases stayed unmatched. CDR3 residues: CASSLAGLDEQYF. The CDR3 coding sequence is TGTGCCAGCAGCTTAGCGGGATTAGACGAGCAGTACTTC.

The rearrangement uses TRBV5-8 and TRBJ2-1; TRBD2 matches 12 bases. The CDR3 is made up of 16 amino acids. CDR1 is SGHTS and CDR2 is YDEGEE in the germline V gene. Trimming cost V 4 bases and J 2 bases; bases outside gene matches: 4. The CDR3 coding sequence is TGTGCCAGCAGCCGGACTAGCGGGACCCCCTACAATGAGCAGTTCTTC. Translated, it gives CASSRTSGTPYNEQFF. The whole variable domain, remainder taken from reference TRBV5-8 and TRBJ2-1, is EAGVTQSPTHLIKTRGQQATLRCSPISGHTSVYWYQQALGLGLQFLLWYDEGEERNRGNFPPRFSGRQFPNYSSELNVNALELEDSALYLCASSRTSGTPYNEQFFGPGTRLTVL.

The chain recombines TRBV7-9 with TRBJ1-4; TRBD1 matches 7 bases. The J segment lost 7 bases and the V segment lost 5 bases, leaving 13 bases of the junction unmatched. This CDR3 is 16 amino acids long. Germline V CDR1 and CDR2: SEHNR, FQNEAQ (reference sequence). CDR3 coding DNA: TGTGCCAGCAGCCATAAATCCGACAGGGTTGGTGAAAAACTGTTTTTT. Its translation: CASSHKSDRVGEKLFF.

Concerning this clone itself: This likely comes from a read error, as the CDR3 has no conserved phenylalanine or tryptophan at its end. The CDR3 sequence: CASSLLHEGQTEAFV. In DNA, the CDR3 is TGCGCCAGCAGCTTATTACACGAGGGCCAAACTGAAGCTTTCGTT. The chain carries TRBV5-1 and TRBJ1-1, with D unresolved. Per germline, CDR1 SGHRS and CDR2 YFSETQ. V lost 2 bases, J lost 5 bases, and 16 bases lay in between. The CDR3 runs to 15 residues.